This TCR beta chain was recovered during a study of shared clonotypes between healthy human individuals (dated by TCRdb to 2020 to 2021). For the study in its entirety: Two women and a few men aged 18 to 49 years were included in the cohort. For each donor, CD4 naive and CD4 memory were each given three plates, CD8 naive was given two plates, and CD8 memory was given one plate. Blood TCR repertoires of five healthy adults were deeply sequenced to estimate repertoire size and the extent of clonotype sharing between individuals. To increase sequencing depth and limit assay-specific biases, different laboratories used diverse techniques to prepare libraries and sequence TCR repertoires. Leukapheresis yielded between about 0.85 and 10 billion PBMCs per donor. Overall results and qualifications from the work: Incomplete sequencing was indicated by rarefaction of sorted-subset datasets, despite the large sequencing depth. Sampling was restricted to blood, and TCR repertoires in tissues likely differ from the TCR repertoires found in blood. Naive subsets generally had larger estimated clonotype richness than memory subsets did. Pairwise subsampling indicated that sequencing depth was expected to affect the degree of clonotype sharing among donors. Approximately 5% of naive CD4, 3.5% of naive CD8, around 2.3% of memory CD4, and about 0.4% of memory CD8 clonotypes were shared across several donors. Because the study included only a small number of donors, the genetic and exposure-history diversity represented was limited. Compared with non-shared clonotypes, the clonotypes found in all four sorted-subset donors had higher generation probabilities.

Notes on this clone: The clone's antigen remains unknown. The record has no base qualities; no much larger clone is one base away. The sample has other DNA sequences that encode this CDR3 too.

The donors were healthy, HIV-negative adults with no recently reported acute infections or vaccinations. Every donor was a Caucasian adult residing in Nashville, Tennessee, USA. CD4+ T cells were enriched through magnetic negative selection, after which naive cells were positively selected on CD45RA and the remaining negative fraction served as the memory subset. Blood was collected by leukapheresis, and PBMCs were isolated by Ficoll-Histopaque density gradient centrifugation and then cryopreserved in liquid nitrogen vapor phase. Analytical flow cytometry was used to check the purity and quantity of every magnetically sorted T cell population. From each sorted fraction, genomic DNA was isolated and quantified by UV absorbance on a Nanodrop 2000c. TCR CDR3 regions were amplified from genomic DNA by multiplex PCR using the deep immunoSEQ assay. Genomic DNA extracted from each cell subset was distributed evenly over all wells of several immunoSEQ 96-well plates, and each plate served as one replicate. For sorted subsets, approximately 0.2 ug of genomic DNA, equivalent to about 30,000 T cell genomes, went into each replicate PCR. Purified libraries were measured with a Qubit 3.0 fluorometer, size-checked on a Bioanalyzer 2100, and measured again with the KAPA Library Quantification kit. Every immunoSEQ 96-well plate was sequenced on a dedicated single-read 150-cycle Illumina NextSeq 550 flow cell. For the original study's pipeline: Because the immunoSEQ output held only junctional sequences and lacked quality scores, the filtering could not match the filtering applied to full-length reads. To assign V/J genes and CDR3, sequences were annotated using PyIR, a Python wrapper for IgBLAST v1.9, with IMGT germline references. Any read was removed if the V/J assignment was weak (E-value above 1e-6), the CDR3 was missing, or the read contained stop codons, out-of-frame junctions, or ambiguous translated residues. V3J clonotypes were defined by identical inferred V gene, J gene, and CDR3 amino acid sequence. Percentage overlap between repertoires was computed as shared unique clonotypes divided by the size of the smaller repertoire. Richness of each repertoire was evaluated using RTK rarefaction, the Chao1 estimator, and Recon v2.1 estimates of unobserved clonotypes. Generation probabilities for all TCRbeta clonotypes obtained by the gDNA method from a handful of donors were computed using OLGA. Not all clones reach the TCRdb copy of this immuneACCESS table, which keeps in-frame sequences only. Checked studies attribute under half of the gap to unresolved V genes and leave the rest unexplained. The V and J calls and clone size come from that table; D and trimming were worked out from the DNA. A total of millions of clones appear in this sample, 85% to 95% of them only once. The ten largest make up roughly 0.13% of the sample.

Taken from cysteine to phenylalanine, the CDR3 has 12 residues. Only the CDR3 portion is preserved as DNA: 36 bases, with reading frame beginning at the first base. The germline V gene supplies CDR1 MNHEY and CDR2 SVGAGI. Trimming at the junction amounts to 4 bases on V and 4 bases on J, and the germline ends lie 7 bases apart. The sequence was collected from a man between 18 and 35 years old in good health. The receptor chain draws on TRBV6-5 and TRBJ2-5; the D gene remains uncertain. The specimen was naive CD4+ T cells sorted from blood. The intended sense of this specimen's cell subset or site label: CD45RA+ positively selected. CDR3 loop: CASSSTGETQYF. The DNA is as follows: TGTGCCAGCAGTTCGACTGGAGAGACCCAGTACTTC.